Described below is a single T cell receptor beta chain sequence and its context. The antigen this receptor binds is unknown. No much larger clone is present one base from it, and per-base qualities are unavailable. The data stem from a study of blood T cell repertoires in COVID-19 (dated by TCRdb to 2020 to 2021). A note on the overall study: Collaborator samples came from the United States, Italy and Spain and covered acute and convalescent phases of COVID-19. Where available, HLA class I and class II types were taken from metadata supplied by the sample provider and were not determined by assay-based typing. Deeply sampled blood TCRbeta repertoires from subjects exposed to, actively infected with, or recovered from COVID-19 were included in the dataset. The material from the prospective study consisted of cDNA or gDNA derived from T cells, B-cell-depleted T cells, or PBMCs. Samples were obtained from the ongoing ImmuneRACE study (first 160 participants) and from over a thousand subjects provided by 6 global collaborators. The repertoires were made available in a free public database intended to serve as a resource for research on the immune response to SARS-CoV-2. Sample metadata almost always included a de-identified subject ID, COVID-19 status, age in years and sex.

The immunoSEQ Assay, a bias-controlled multiplex PCR, was used to amplify TCRbeta CDR3 regions from genomic DNA. Per the original workflow: Nucleated cell counts per sample were estimated from amplification of reference gene primers within the assay. To quantify the absolute abundance of each unique TCRbeta CDR3 rearrangement, sequence reads were collapsed and filtered. For each sample, productive Simpson clonality was calculated by taking the square root of Simpson's diversity index across productive rearrangements. Imported from immuneACCESS, the table was reduced by TCRdb to in-frame sequences with V and J called. These copies leave out some clones; in studies compared against another copy, an unresolved V gene accounts for under half, and the cause of the remainder is not known. D and trimming come from the DNA, and the V and J calls and clone size come from that table. The sample table records 90,000 to 150,000 clones; around 79% of these occur just once. The ten largest clonotypes hold about 2.7% of the sample.

General conclusions and limits of the study: The quantity of clinical and demographic metadata differed by source and by participant and was supplied without curation.

Each collaborating institution followed its own protocols to collect whole blood in K2EDTA tubes. For TCRbeta analysis, collaborators shipped samples as frozen whole blood, isolated PBMCs, or DNA extracted from either of those sample types. CDR1 is given as SGDLS and CDR2 as YYNGEE, both from the germline V gene. V is pared back by 4 bases and J by 3 bases, with 13 bases lying between the germline termini. The CDR3 starts with the cysteine, ends with the phenylalanine, and has 15 residues. The DNA shown is the 45-base CDR3, in frame from base 1. The chain was built from TRBV9 and TRBJ2-2; a tentative D match to TRBD2 spans 5 bases. The sequence derives from a man aged 50 or older with acute or convalescent COVID-19. The specimen sequenced was peripheral blood. Here is the DNA: TGTGCCAGCAGCCCCAGACAAGCGGACACCGGGGAGCTGTTTTTT. This yields the protein CASSPRQADTGELFF.